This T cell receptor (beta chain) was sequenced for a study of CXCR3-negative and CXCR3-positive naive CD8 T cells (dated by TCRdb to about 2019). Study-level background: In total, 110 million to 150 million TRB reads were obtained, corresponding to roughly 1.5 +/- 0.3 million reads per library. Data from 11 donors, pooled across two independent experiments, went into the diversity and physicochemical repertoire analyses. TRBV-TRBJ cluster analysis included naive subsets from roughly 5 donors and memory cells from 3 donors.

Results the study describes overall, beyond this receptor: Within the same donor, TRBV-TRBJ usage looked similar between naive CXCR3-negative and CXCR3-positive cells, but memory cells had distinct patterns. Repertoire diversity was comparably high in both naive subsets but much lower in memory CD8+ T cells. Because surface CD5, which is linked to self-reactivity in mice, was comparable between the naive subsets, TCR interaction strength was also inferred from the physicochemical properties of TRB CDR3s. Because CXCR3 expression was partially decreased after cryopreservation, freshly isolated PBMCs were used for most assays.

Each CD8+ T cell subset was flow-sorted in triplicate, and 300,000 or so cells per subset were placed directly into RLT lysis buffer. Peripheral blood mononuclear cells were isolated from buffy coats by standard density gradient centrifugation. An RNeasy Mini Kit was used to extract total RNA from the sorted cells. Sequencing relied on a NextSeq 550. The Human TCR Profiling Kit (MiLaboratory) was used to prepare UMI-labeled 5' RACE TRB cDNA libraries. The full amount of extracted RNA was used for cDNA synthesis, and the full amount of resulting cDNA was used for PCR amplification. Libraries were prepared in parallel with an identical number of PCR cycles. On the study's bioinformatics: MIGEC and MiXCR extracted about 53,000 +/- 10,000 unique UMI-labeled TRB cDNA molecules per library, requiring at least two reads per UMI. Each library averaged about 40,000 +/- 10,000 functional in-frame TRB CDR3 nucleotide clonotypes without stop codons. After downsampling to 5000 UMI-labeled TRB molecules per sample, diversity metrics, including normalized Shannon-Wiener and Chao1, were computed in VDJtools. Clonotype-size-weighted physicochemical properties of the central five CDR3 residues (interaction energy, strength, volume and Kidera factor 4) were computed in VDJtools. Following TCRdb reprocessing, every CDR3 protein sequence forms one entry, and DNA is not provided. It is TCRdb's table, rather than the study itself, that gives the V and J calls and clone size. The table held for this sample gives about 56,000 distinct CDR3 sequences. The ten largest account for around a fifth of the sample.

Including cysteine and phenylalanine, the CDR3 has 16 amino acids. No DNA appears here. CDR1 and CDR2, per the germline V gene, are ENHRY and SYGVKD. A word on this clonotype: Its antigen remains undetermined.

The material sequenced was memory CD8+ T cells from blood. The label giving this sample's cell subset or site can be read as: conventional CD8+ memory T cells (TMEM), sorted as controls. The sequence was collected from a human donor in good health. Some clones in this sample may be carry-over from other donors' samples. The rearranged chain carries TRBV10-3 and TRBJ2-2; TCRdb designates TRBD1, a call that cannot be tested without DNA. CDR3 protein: CAISESPGQGTGELFF.